This T cell receptor beta chain was observed in a study of read filtering for tumor transcriptome and immune sequencing (TCRdb year 2020). With regard to the full study: The cohort had 17 male and 15 or so female patients with a mean age of around 69 years, ranging from roughly 45 to 80. One of the main goals was to work out a read-filtering strategy for immune repertoire data, in particular whether clonotypes backed by only a single read should be removed. Using the same bone marrow samples, the study ran both targeted immune repertoire sequencing and bulk whole-transcriptome sequencing and then compared the TCR repertoires from each method. After DNase treatment, whole-transcriptome libraries were prepared using the TruSeq RNA Access Library Prep Kit. Per sample, about 4.05 to 11 million TCR-region mapped reads were obtained with IR-seq, compared with only about 85 to 1273 with RNA-seq. By revised international staging, eight or nine patients were R-ISS I, over 15 were R-ISS II and roughly 7 were R-ISS III.

The CDR3 holds 16 amino acids from the cysteine to the phenylalanine. CDR3 DNA only is kept here, 48 bases in frame from base 1. The germline V gene (reference sequence) yields LGHDT for CDR1 and YNNKEL for CDR2. V is shortened by 0 bases, J by 4 bases, and the region joining them spans 12 bases. The study at large found these results: Compared with RNA-seq, IR-seq captured clonotypes at much greater depth and more reliably, and a smaller IR-seq throughput was enough to identify most of the shared clonotypes. In IR-seq, single-read clonotypes were about 81.9% of clonotypes but 3.5% to 4% of total reads; in RNA-seq they were roughly 72% of clonotypes and 35% to 50% of reads. The correlation between IR-seq and RNA-seq shared clonotype proportions rose when single-read clonotypes were removed. The sorted CD138-negative fraction was a mixed bone marrow immune population, not purified T cells.

Starting from 400 ng RNA, TCR libraries were constructed with the Immunoverse kit using molecular barcoded adaptors that cover the alpha/delta and beta/gamma chains. TCR library preparation used the same RNA that went into transcriptome sequencing. An Illumina HiSeq 4000 with 2 x 150 cycles was used to sequence the TCR libraries. As for the authors' bioinformatics: MiXCR aligned TCR reads to human V, D, J and C references and assembled the aligned reads into CDR3 clonotypes, with quality filtering and error correction included. Clonotype counts and gene usage diversity were analyzed with the tcR package in R. Raw mapping reads were checked after the RNA-seq reads had been mapped by STAR aligner version 2.5.3a onto the human GRCh37 genome. To test how sequencing depth affected the clonotypes detected, IR-seq fastq files were randomly downsampled with Seqtk 1.3. Through fastp at Q25 and MiXCR, TCRdb rebuilt clones from the public reads, retaining in-frame beta chains. Every distinct CDR3 protein forms one entry, paired with its most common genes and DNA. V and J calls and clone size were set by TCRdb, not the authors. For this sample there are some 120,000 distinct CDR3 sequences; approximately 12% appear just once. Approximately 10% of the sample lies in the top ten.

In this sample, this clonotype turned up many times. Which antigen it targets is not known. The sample holds no much larger clone one base away, and base qualities are not on file. Every patient had bone marrow sampled at the time of active disease. Isolation of bone marrow mononuclear cells was performed by Ficoll-Hypaque density gradient centrifugation. CD138-negative cells were obtained by negative selection after labeling with CD138 magnetic microbeads on a MACS separator, removing myeloma plasma cells. Flow cytometry with CD138 antibodies on an Attune NxT was used to check how pure the isolated cells were. Total RNA was extracted using TRIzol reagent and was quantified on a NanoDrop spectrophotometer. Paired RNA-seq and IR-seq were performed on each patient's CD138-negative bone marrow sample.

The TCR originated in a donor aged 40 or older with multiple myeloma. The specimen was a population of CD138-negative cells sorted from bone marrow. The label giving this sample's cell subset or site can be read as: bone marrow mononuclear cells depleted of CD138+ plasma/myeloma cells by negative magnetic selection. Recombination linked TRBV3-1 to TRBJ2-2, with the identity of the D gene unclear. The sequenced DNA is TGTGCCAGCAGCCAAGATCGCAGGAGAGGCACCGGGGAGCTGTTTTTT. The translation is CASSQDRRRGTGELFF. With the rest looked up from the reference TRBV3-1 and TRBJ2-2 genes rather than sequenced, the full variable domain is DTAVSQTPKYLVTQMGNDKSIKCEQNLGHDTMYWYKQDSKKFLKIMFSYNNKELIINETVPNRFSPKSPDKAHLNLHINSLELGDSAVYFCASSQDRRRGTGELFFGEGSRLTVL.